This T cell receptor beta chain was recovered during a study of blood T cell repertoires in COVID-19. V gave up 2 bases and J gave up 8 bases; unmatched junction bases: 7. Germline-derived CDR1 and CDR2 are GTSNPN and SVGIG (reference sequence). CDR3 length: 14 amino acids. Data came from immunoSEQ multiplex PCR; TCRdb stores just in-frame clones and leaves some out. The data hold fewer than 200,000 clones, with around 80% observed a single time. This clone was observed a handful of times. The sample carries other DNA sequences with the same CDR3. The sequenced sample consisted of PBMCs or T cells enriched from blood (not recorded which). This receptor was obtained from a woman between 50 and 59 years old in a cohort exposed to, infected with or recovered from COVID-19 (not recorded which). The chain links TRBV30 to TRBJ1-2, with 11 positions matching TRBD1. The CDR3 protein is CAWSPGQGVRGYTF. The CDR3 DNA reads TGTGCCTGGAGTCCGGGACAGGGGGTTCGGGGCTACACCTTC. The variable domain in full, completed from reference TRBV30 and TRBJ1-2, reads SQTIHQWPATLVQPVGSPLSLECTVEGTSNPNLYWYRQAAGRGLQLLFYSVGIGQISSEVPQNLSASRPQDRQFILSSKKLLLSDSGFYLCAWSPGQGVRGYTFGSGTRLTVV.